A selection of T cell receptor beta chains follows, all from one sample in a study of blood T cell repertoires in COVID-19. Profiling relied on immunoSEQ multiplex PCR, and the TCRdb table lists in-frame clones only, not all of them. The sample holds fewer than 200,000 clones, roughly four fifths seen once. The specimen sequenced was peripheral blood. Receptors were obtained from a woman in her 70s with COVID-19, enrolled during active disease. Both conserved end residues are trimmed from each CDR3.

v_gene	j_gene	CDR3aa
TRBV24-1	TRBJ2-2	ATSDGTSGRAYTGELF
TRBV4-3	TRBJ2-3	ASSQDPTSGPTDTQY
TRBV7-2	TRBJ1-2	ASSLDHRNYGYT
TRBV15	TRBJ2-1	ATSRDLAGGPNEQF
TRBV19	TRBJ2-4	ATATGWAKNIQY
TRBV9	TRBJ1-4	ASSPGQGREKLF
TRBV2	TRBJ2-3	ASRKRAGVTDTQY
TRBV5-1	TRBJ1-4	ASSFFSSGEKLF
TRBV9	TRBJ2-5	ASSEGQGMRETQY
TRBV12-3/TRBV12-4	TRBJ2-1	ASSLRRGQF
TRBV7-9	TRBJ2-5	ASSLGTGLAEQETQY
TRBV5-1	TRBJ2-1	ASSLEGLAGYNEQF
TRBV27	TRBJ1-2	ASSRTGNYGYT
TRBV5-1	TRBJ2-2	ATSFSAERYTGELF
TRBV4-3	TRBJ2-1	ASSQDRREQF
TRBV6-6	TRBJ1-1	ASSSITRSEAF
TRBV7-2	TRBJ2-1	ASNGGRAGFNEQF
TRBV12-3/TRBV12-4	TRBJ1-4	ASSSQGMLF
TRBV28	TRBJ1-1	ASSTPGQAPTEAF
TRBV30	TRBJ1-5	AYRGGDDQPQH